Presented here are 4 T cell receptor beta chains from one specimen sequenced in a study of vaccination and CD4 T cells after COVID-19. Their target antigens are unknown. Sequencing of cultured CD4+ T cell DNA used the Oncomine TCR Beta short-read assay. TCRdb reanalysed the PCR reads using MiXCR and keeps one entry per CDR3 protein. The table includes around 15,000 distinct CDR3 sequences, about 52% detected once. Time point noted: late sampling 161 to 241 days after vaccination in a few convalescent patients. The treatment is: approximately 11-day PBMC culture with coronavirus spike peptide pools or control peptides (ViraFEST assay). Sequenced material: CD4+ T cells from blood, cultured in vitro, taken about 7 months after SARS-CoV-2 vaccination. Receptors originate from a human donor who had recovered from COVID-19.

The chain has TRBV7-2 and TRBJ2-3; D unclear. Germline CDR1 is SGHTA and CDR2 is FQGNSA. Trimming left V 2 bases short and J 0 bases short, with 9 bases between. The CDR3 spans 15 residues. The CDR3, as DNA: TGTGCCAGCAGCTTAATGGCGGTGAGCACAGATACGCAGTATTTT. Protein: CASSLMAVSTDTQYF.

The chain combines TRBV7-9 with TRBJ2-3; 10 bases fit TRBD1. With 4 bases clipped from V and 2 bases from J, the junction kept 3 bases outside the gene matches. There are 15 residues in the CDR3. Germline assignment: CDR1 SEHNR and CDR2 FQNEAQ (reference sequence). The CDR3 loop is CASSSRQGATDTQYF. Here the CDR3 DNA reads TGTGCCAGCAGCTCTCGACAGGGGGCCACAGATACGCAGTATTTT.

This clonotype is medium-sized in the sample. The chain is built from TRBV7-3 and TRBJ2-3, with TRBD2 matching over 9 bases. The CDR3 has 13 amino acids. V trimming: 2 bases; J trimming: 9 bases; junction bases outside the gene matches: 3. CDR1 SGHTA and CDR2 FQGTGA come from the germline V gene. CDR3 region: CASSLGTSGTQYF. The CDR3, as DNA: TGTGCCAGCAGCTTAGGAACTAGCGGGACGCAGTATTTT.

About this clonotype: The junction differs from germline at one of its ends, possibly a read error. The V call is TRBV27, the J call TRBJ2-7; tentatively, D is TRBD1 (7 bases). This CDR3 is built from 15 residues. CDR1 and CDR2 (germline): MNHEY, SMNVEV (reference sequence). This chain's CDR3 is CASRLWASSGGEQYF. For the CDR3, the DNA is TGTGCCAGCAGGTTATGGGCCTCATCAGGGGGGGAGCAGTACTTC.